The source of this T cell receptor beta chain is a study of CD8+CD57+ T cells in acquired aplastic anemia. Whole-study context: Quantities of DNA derived from sorted CD4+ and CD8+ cells averaged approximately 3 ug. Study results and limitations: Sharing between patients and controls was observed for 25 to 30 CD8+ CDR3 sequences.

CD8+CD57+ cell expansion had been shown by flow cytometry in patients chosen for sequencing. Each patient carried a diagnosis of severe acquired aplastic anemia. Patients were treatment-naive when blood was sampled. Profiles of TCR beta VDJ and CDR3 were generated from a genomic DNA template. TCRdb used MiXCR to reprocess the reads, holding one entry per CDR3 protein. The sample yields tens of thousands of distinct CDR3 sequences, 63% seen once. Remarks on this clonotype: Its specificity is unknown.

Germline V gives CDR1 SNHLY, CDR2 FYNNEI. Trimming took 6 bases from V and 5 from J; bases not matched to a gene: 8. The CDR3 has 15 residues. The sequence was collected from a human donor with aplastic anemia. Sequenced input: sorted CD4+, CD8+, or CD8+CD57+ T cells (not recorded which) from PBMCs. V and J are TRBV2 and TRBJ2-7, with 12 bases identical to TRBD1. CDR3 sequence reads: CASSPGTGGSDEQYF. Here the CDR3 DNA reads TGTGCCAGCAGCCCCGGGACAGGGGGCAGCGACGAGCAGTACTTC.